This TCR beta chain was recovered during a study of blood T cells in healthy people across ages. This CDR3 contains 15 residues. Unmatched junction bases numbered 12, after V lost 0 bases and J lost 11 bases. Germline V gene data show CDR1 as DFQATT and CDR2 as SNEGSKA (reference sequence). A sample-barcoded 5' primer and a J-beta primer mix were used in a second PCR of roughly 7 to 11 cycles. MiXCR, applied by TCRdb to the 5' RACE reads, yields one record per CDR3 protein. This table holds about 1.6 million distinct CDR3 sequences, 34% found once. There are a few counts of this clonotype. Source material: blood. J is TRBJ2-5 and V is TRBV20-1, with TRBD1 matching 10 bases. The origin of this receptor is a woman aged 30 to 39 in good health. The CDR3 region has the DNA TGCAGTGCTAGAGATTTTGGGACAGGGGTCCCCTGGCAGTACTTC. It codes for CSARDFGTGVPWQYF.